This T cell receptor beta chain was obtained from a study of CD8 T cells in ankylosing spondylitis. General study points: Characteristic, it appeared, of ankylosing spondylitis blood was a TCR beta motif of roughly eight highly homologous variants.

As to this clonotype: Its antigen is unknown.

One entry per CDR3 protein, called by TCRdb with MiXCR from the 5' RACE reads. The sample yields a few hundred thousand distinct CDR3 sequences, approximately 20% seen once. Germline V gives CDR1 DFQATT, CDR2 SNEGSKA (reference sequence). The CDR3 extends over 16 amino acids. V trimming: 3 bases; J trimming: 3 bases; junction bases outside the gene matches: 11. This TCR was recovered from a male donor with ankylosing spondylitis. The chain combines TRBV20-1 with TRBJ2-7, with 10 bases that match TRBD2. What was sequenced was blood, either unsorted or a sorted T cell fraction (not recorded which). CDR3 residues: CSARLPSGSPYYEQYF. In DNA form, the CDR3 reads TGCAGTGCTAGGCTACCTAGCGGGAGTCCTTACTACGAGCAGTACTTC.